The 2 T cell receptor beta chains below were found in one sample sequenced in a study of identical twins. TCRdb itself ran the 5' RACE reads through MiXCR, one entry per CDR3 protein. The data hold 600,000 to 850,000 distinct CDR3 sequences, with 15% to 20% observed a single time. This same sample was also taken into another study, of T cells expressing NK-cell markers.

Material: PBMCs. These receptors were taken from a young woman in good health.

The sample holds a few counts of this clonotype. The chain employs TRBV9 and TRBJ2-7; TRBD1 matches 11 bases. The CDR3 extends over 16 amino acids. Germline CDR1 SGDLS, CDR2 YYNGEE. V gave up 1 base and J gave up 7 bases; unmatched junction bases: 10. The CDR3 loop is CASSVSTGTGGWEQYF. Here the CDR3 DNA reads TGTGCCAGCAGCGTATCAACCGGGACAGGGGGTTGGGAGCAGTACTTC.

This clonotype was counted only a few times. The chain couples TRBV12-3 or TRBV12-4 to TRBJ2-1, with D unresolved. V was cut by 3 bases and J by 8 bases, with 11 bases left in between. This CDR3 is built from 13 residues. The CDR3 sequence: CASSFIGLYEQFF. As DNA, the CDR3 is TGTGCCAGCAGTTTTATTGGGCTATATGAGCAGTTCTTC.